A selection of T cell receptor beta chains follows, all from one sample in a study of cytomegalovirus exposure and HLA in healthy donors. Assay used: immunoSEQ multiplex PCR; TCRdb lists only in-frame clones, some missing. The table has about 110,000 clones, about 87% seen once. Material for sequencing was PBMCs. The source is a woman younger than 30 in good health and CMV-seropositive. Each CDR3 is given with its conserved first and last residue. D genes are given only for firm matches. Only some rows state a clone size, as once, few, many or a class for expanded clones.

. | TRBJ2-7 | . | TRBV6-1 | TGTGCCAGCAGTATCGACAGGACCGCACCCTACGAGCAGTACTTC | CASSIDRTAPYEQYF
TRBD2 | TRBJ2-5 | . | TRBV19 | TGTGCCAGTAGTATAGCTAGCGGGGGGGCCTTGGGGCAAGAGACCCAGTACTTC | CASSIASGGALGQETQYF
TRBD1 | TRBJ2-7 | . | TRBV5-4 | TGTGCCAGCAGCTTGGGACAGGGGAGCTACGAGCAGTACTTC | CASSLGQGSYEQYF
. | TRBJ1-5 | . | TRBV6-5 | TGTGCCAGCAGCTCAGGGGACGGTTATCAGCCCCAGCATTTT | CASSSGDGYQPQHF
TRBD2 | TRBJ2-7 | . | TRBV4-2 | TGTGCCAGCAGCCAAGAAAGCGGGGTTACCTACGAGCAGTACTTC | CASSQESGVTYEQYF
. | TRBJ2-7 | . | TRBV7-9 | TGTGCCAGCAGCCGCGCAGGGCCCTACGAGCAGTACTTC | CASSRAGPYEQYF
. | TRBJ2-1 | . | TRBV13 | TGTGCCAGCAGCGGCGAGGGGGGGGGTATCAATGAGCAGTTCTTC | CASSGEGGGINEQFF
TRBD1 | TRBJ2-3 | . | TRBV10-3 | TGTGCCATCAGCCAAAACAGGGGTTTTTCGGCAGATACGCAGTATTTT | CAISQNRGFSADTQYF
TRBD1 | TRBJ1-5 | . | TRBV7-2 | TGTGCCAGCTCCGTGGACAGGGTGAGCAATCAGCCCCAGCATTTT | CASSVDRVSNQPQHF
. | TRBJ1-1 | . | TRBV9 | TGTGCCAGCAGCGTCCTGGACGGGCGGGGGGCTTTCTTT | CASSVLDGRGAFF
TRBD2 | TRBJ2-3 | many | TRBV6-4 | TGTGCCAGCAGTGGCGGGGGGGCCACAGATACGCAGTATTTT | CASSGGGATDTQYF
. | TRBJ2-7 | . | TRBV7-9 | TGTGCCAGCAGCTTAGTCGGGGAGTCATACGAGCAGTACTTC | CASSLVGESYEQYF
TRBD1 | TRBJ2-3 | . | TRBV5-6 | TGTGCCAGCAGCGTGGGACAGGGGACAGATACGCAGTATTTT | CASSVGQGTDTQYF
. | TRBJ1-6 | . | TRBV25-1 | TGTGCCAGCAGTGAATCATTTGGCCCCACAGATTCCCTCCACTTT | CASSESFGPTDSLHF
TRBD1 | TRBJ1-2 | . | TRBV2 | TGTGCCAGCAGACCCGGACAGGGGGATGGCTACACCTTC | CASRPGQGDGYTF
. | TRBJ1-1 | once | TRBV25-1 | TGTGCCAGCAGTGACCCCCTAAAAAACACTGAAGCTTTCTTT | CASSDPLKNTEAFF
TRBD1 | TRBJ1-5 | . | TRBV2 | TGTGCCAGCAATGGACAGGGCAATCAGCCCCAGCATTTT | CASNGQGNQPQHF
TRBD1 | TRBJ2-5 | . | TRBV9 | TGTGCCAGCAGCGTAGACAGGGGGCAAGAGACCCAGTACTTC | CASSVDRGQETQYF
. | TRBJ2-5 | . | TRBV2 | TGTGCCAGCGACTCGGGGGGCAGGGAAGAGACCCAGTACTTC | CASDSGGREETQYF
. | TRBJ1-1 | . | TRBV29-1 | TGCAGCGCCGAGGGTGCCAGGGGAAACACTGAAGCTTTCTTT | CSAEGARGNTEAFF
. | TRBJ2-3 | . | TRBV4-2 | TGTGCCAGCAGCCAAGGAGGGACTAGCACAGATACGCAGTATTTT | CASSQGGTSTDTQYF